One and the same sample provided the 27 T cell receptor beta chains below, sequenced in a study of CD8 T cells in ankylosing spondylitis. One entry per CDR3 protein results from TCRdb running MiXCR on the 5' RACE reads. The sample contains 150,000 to 200,000 distinct CDR3 sequences, 10% to 15% of which appear only once. Sample: blood, either unsorted or a sorted T cell fraction (not recorded which). Receptors originate from a female donor with ankylosing spondylitis or in good health (not recorded which).

This clonotype was picked up many times. This sequence joins TRBV5-6 and TRBJ2-7; 7 nucleotides line up with TRBD2. With V trimmed by 2 bases and J by 3 bases, 5 bases remained unmatched. The CDR3 consists of 14 residues. Germline V gene lookup returns CDR1 SGHDT and CDR2 YYEEEE. This CDR3 is CASSLEGLGYEQYF. The DNA for the CDR3 is TGTGCCAGCAGCTTAGAAGGACTAGGCTACGAGCAGTACTTC.

This clonotype showed up many times. The chain is built from TRBV20-1 and TRBJ2-5; TRBD2 is a possible D gene (5 bases). The CDR3 length is 14 residues. From germline, CDR1 is DFQATT and CDR2 SNEGSKA (reference sequence). With 6 bases removed from V and 2 bases from J, the gap between germline ends came to 16 bases. CDR3 nucleotide sequence: TGCAGTGCCTCCAGCGGCAAAGAGCAAGAGACCCAGTACTTC. Amino acid sequence: CSASSGKEQETQYF.

In this sample, this clonotype turned up many times. The chain has TRBV7-2 and TRBJ2-1, with 10 bases that match TRBD2. The germline CDR1 and CDR2 sequences are SGHTA and FQGNSA. V lost 2 bases, J lost 3 bases, and 4 bases stayed unmatched. The CDR3 is 16 amino acids. Written as DNA, the CDR3 is TGTGCCAGCAGCTTATACGCTAGCGGGGGCTACAATGAGCAGTTCTTC. Its translation is CASSLYASGGYNEQFF.

This clonotype has a count of ten or more. This CDR3 is CATSRDRMEDTQYF. Written as DNA, the CDR3 is TGTGCCACCAGCAGAGATCGGATGGAAGATACGCAGTATTTT. The rearrangement joins TRBV15 to TRBJ2-3; D ambiguous. V gave up 0 bases and J gave up 5 bases, with 9 bases separating them. Germline V CDR1 and CDR2: LNHNV, YYDKDF (reference sequence). This CDR3 has 14 amino acids.

In this sample, this clonotype turned up many times. The genes are TRBV5-1 and TRBJ2-1; no clear D. From germline, CDR1 is SGHRS and CDR2 YFSETQ. Trimming removed 4 bases at V and 5 bases at J, with 13 bases between. CDR3 size: 14 residues. Written as DNA, the CDR3 is TGCGCCAGCAGCGCCCATGACTCTCACAATGAGCAGTTCTTC. Encoded protein: CASSAHDSHNEQFF.

Regarding this clonotype: This clone may be a read error of a much larger clone one base away. Since no conserved phenylalanine or tryptophan closes the CDR3, a read error is the likely cause. The chain couples TRBV11-2 to TRBJ2-5; TRBD2 is a possible D gene (5 bases). V shed 1 base and J shed 5 bases, with 14 bases lying between them. Germline V gene data show CDR1 as SGHAT and CDR2 as FQNNGV. CDR3 size: 15 residues. The CDR3 region is CASSLAGWSTETQYL. The CDR3 bases are TGTGCCAGCAGCTTAGCGGGATGGAGTACGGAGACCCAGTACCTC.

There are a few counts of this clonotype. The chain links TRBV11-2 to TRBJ2-7; TRBD2 matches at 12 bases. The J segment lost 4 bases and the V segment lost 1 base, leaving 14 bases of the junction unmatched. CDR3 length equals 19 residues. From germline, CDR1 is SGHAT and CDR2 FQNNGV. The CDR3 region has the DNA TGTGCCAGCAGCTTAGGGGGGGCTAGCGGGAGGGCCAATGTTTACGAGCAGTACTTC. Translation gives CASSLGGASGRANVYEQYF.

This clonotype was recorded at least ten times. The gene calls are TRBV29-1 and TRBJ1-2; TRBD1 matches 9 bases. The CDR3 is made up of 16 amino acids. J was trimmed by 2 bases and V by 3 bases; bases with no gene match: 10. Germline CDR1 and CDR2: SQVTM and ANQGSEA. CDR3 amino acids: CSVDLGQGISNYGYTF. CDR3 nucleotide sequence: TGCAGCGTTGATTTGGGACAGGGTATTTCCAACTATGGCTACACCTTC.

This clonotype came up a few times. The genes are TRBV7-3 and TRBJ2-1; TRBD2 matches 12 bases. This CDR3 is built from 15 residues. V lost 4 bases to trimming and J lost 7 bases; unmatched junction nucleotides: 5. The germline V gene has CDR1 SGHTA and CDR2 FQGTGA. The CDR3 nucleotides are TGTGCCAGCAGCTCTCTAGCGGGAGGGCCTAATGAGCAGTTCTTC. Its translation: CASSSLAGGPNEQFF.

This clonotype showed up just a few times. The CDR3 protein is CASSRGRLYEQYF. CDR3 DNA sequence: TGCGCCAGCAGTAGGGGGCGGTTATACGAGCAGTACTTC. The chain couples TRBV5-1 to TRBJ2-7; 7 nucleotides match TRBD1. The CDR3 is 13 residues long. The germline V gene has CDR1 SGHRS and CDR2 YFSETQ. The ends lost 5 bases at V and 4 bases at J; junction bases unmatched: 6.

There are many counts of this clonotype. The rearrangement joins TRBV27 to TRBJ1-2, with D perhaps TRBD1 (6 bases). V gave up 6 bases and J gave up 0 bases, with 20 bases separating them. From germline, CDR1 is MNHEY and CDR2 SMNVEV (reference sequence). The CDR3 totals 17 residues. The CDR3 bases are TGTGCCAGCAGAAAATCGTGGGGGCAGGACGCTAACTATGGCTACACCTTC. This gives the protein CASRKSWGQDANYGYTF.

At least ten counts were recorded for this clonotype. V and J are TRBV12-3 or TRBV12-4 and TRBJ1-3; 7 positions agree with TRBD1. The CDR3 is 16 amino acids. The trim removed 6 bases at V and 4 bases at J, leaving 12 bases unmatched. The CDR3, as DNA: TGTGCCAGCAGCCCTCCAGGGGGGAATGGGGGAAACACCATATATTTT. Translating it yields CASSPPGGNGGNTIYF.

Many counts were recorded for this clonotype. CDR3: CSARQPNTEAFF. The CDR3 DNA follows: TGCAGTGCTCGGCAACCGAACACTGAAGCTTTCTTT. The chain carries TRBV20-1 and TRBJ1-1; D gene uncertain. CDR3 size: 12 residues. CDR1 DFQATT and CDR2 SNEGSKA come from the germline V gene (reference sequence). V lost 5 bases and J lost 1, with 8 bases in between.

This clonotype showed up many times. V and J are TRBV7-2 and TRBJ2-3; D remains unclear. Germline-derived CDR1 and CDR2 are SGHTA and FQGNSA. The CDR3 loop spans 13 amino acids. The V and J ends lost 2 bases and 7 bases respectively, with 10 bases between them. CDR3 in amino acids: CASSLPTSNTQYF. For the CDR3, the DNA is TGTGCCAGCAGCTTACCTACTTCCAATACGCAGTATTTT. The complete variable domain, with remaining parts taken from reference TRBV7-2 and TRBJ2-3, reads GAGVSQSPSNKVTEKGKDVELRCDPISGHTALYWYRQSLGQGLEFLIYFQGNSAPDKSGLPSDRFSAERTGGSVSTLTIQRTQQEDSAVYLCASSLPTSNTQYFGPGTRLTVL.

This clonotype was picked up many times. The V gene is TRBV27, the J gene TRBJ1-6, with 9 positions matching TRBD1. In germline, CDR1 is MNHEY, CDR2 SMNVEV (reference sequence). The ends lost 2 bases at V and 4 bases at J; junction bases unmatched: 6. This CDR3 is built from 17 residues. The CDR3, as DNA: TGTGCCAGCAGTTTAATAGGGACAGGGATATATAATTCACCCCTCCACTTT. Its translation: CASSLIGTGIYNSPLHF.

CDR3 amino acids: CASSFQGTEAFF. CDR3 in DNA: TGCGCCAGCAGCTTCCAGGGCACTGAAGCTTTCTTT. This chain uses TRBV5-1 with TRBJ1-1, with D maybe TRBD1 (5 bases). The V gene lost 2 bases and the J gene lost 4 bases, with 6 bases spanning the gap. This CDR3 region has 12 residues. The V gene's germline CDR1 is SGHRS and CDR2 YFSETQ.

This clonotype was seen repeatedly, ten times or more. The rearrangement joins TRBV6-2 or TRBV6-3 to TRBJ2-2; TRBD1 or TRBD2 may be the D gene (5 bases each). The ends were cut back, 2 bases at V and 1 base at J, with 14 bases in the middle. CDR3 length: 17 residues. The germline V gene encodes CDR1 MNHEY and CDR2 SVGEGT. The CDR3 loop is CASSYEVWGRNTGELFF. The CDR3 region has the DNA TGTGCCAGCAGTTACGAGGTGTGGGGGAGGAACACCGGGGAGCTGTTTTTT.

This clonotype was recorded many times. The chain has TRBV29-1 and TRBJ1-2, with D perhaps TRBD1 (6 bases). CDR3 length: 12 amino acids. The V and J ends lost 6 bases and 4 bases respectively, with 12 bases between them. The germline V gene has CDR1 SQVTM and CDR2 ANQGSEA. Here the CDR3 DNA reads TGCAGCGTCCAGGACAGCCTCTATGGCTACACCTTC. Its translation: CSVQDSLYGYTF.

This clonotype appeared a few times. The chain is built from TRBV7-2 and TRBJ2-1; 12 positions agree with TRBD2. The CDR3 sequence is 15 residues long. Germline CDR1 reads SGHTA; CDR2 reads FQGNSA. V shed 5 bases and J 4 bases; nucleotides not matched to a gene: 3. CDR3 amino acids: CASSETSGRYNEQFF. In nucleotides, the CDR3 is TGTGCCAGCAGCGAGACTAGCGGGAGATACAATGAGCAGTTCTTC.

This clonotype was detected many times. This chain links TRBV6-5 with TRBJ2-1; TRBD1 is a possible D gene (6 bases). The CDR3 has 16 residues. Germline V gene lookup returns CDR1 MNHEY and CDR2 SVGAGI. Trimming stripped 2 bases from V and 0 bases from J, with 11 bases between. The CDR3 DNA reads as TGTGCCAGCAGTTACCCGACAGGTAGCTCCTACAATGAGCAGTTCTTC. Its protein product is CASSYPTGSSYNEQFF.

In this sample, this clonotype turned up many times. CDR3 nucleotides: TGTGCCAGCAGCTCCCGGGCAGGGGGAGAGACCCAGTACTTC. Amino acids: CASSSRAGGETQYF. This sequence joins TRBV3-1 and TRBJ2-5; 7 nucleotides align to TRBD1. With V trimmed by 5 bases and J by 4 bases, 7 bases remained unmatched. Germline CDR1 LGHDT, CDR2 YNNKEL (reference sequence). The CDR3 is made up of 14 amino acids.

This clonotype was recorded at least ten times. The chain carries TRBV19 and TRBJ2-2; no firm D call. The CDR3 has 16 amino acids. V was trimmed by 9 bases and J by 0 bases, leaving 17 bases between them. Per the germline V gene, CDR1 is LNHDA and CDR2 is SQIVND (reference sequence). CDR3 nucleotide sequence: TGTGCCAGCAGTGGCCCGTTCTCATCGAACACCGGGGAGCTGTTTTTT. It is translated as CASSGPFSSNTGELFF.

This clonotype has at least ten counts. The chain combines TRBV6-5 with TRBJ2-3; the match to TRBD2 covers 13 bases. The V and J ends lost 4 bases and 3 bases, in that order; junction bases with no gene match: 7. Germline loops: CDR1 MNHEY, CDR2 SVGAGI. The length of the CDR3 is 17 residues. This CDR3 is CASSFRLAGGGTDTQYF. The CDR3 bases are TGTGCCAGCAGTTTCCGACTAGCGGGAGGAGGGACAGATACGCAGTATTTT.

This chain uses TRBV12-3 or TRBV12-4 with TRBJ2-7; no firm D call. The CDR3 has 12 residues. The V end lost 7 bases, the J end lost 5 bases, and 12 bases lay between the germline ends. The CDR3 coding sequence is TGTGCCAGCAATCCCGTCCGCGACGAGCAGTACTTC. It specifies CASNPVRDEQYF.

In this sample, this clonotype turned up many times. The J gene is TRBJ1-5, the V gene TRBV20-1; the D gene is possibly TRBD1 (5 bases). This CDR3 has 14 amino acids. Trimming took off 2 bases at V and 6 bases at J, with 14 bases between the two ends. Germline CDR1 DFQATT, CDR2 SNEGSKA (reference sequence). CDR3 region: CSARFGGRGQPQHF. DNA of the CDR3: TGCAGTGCTAGATTCGGGGGAAGGGGTCAGCCCCAGCATTTT.

Ten or more counts support this clonotype. The rearrangement uses TRBV28 and TRBJ2-5; no firm D call. Per the germline V gene, CDR1 is MDHEN and CDR2 is SYDVKM. The CDR3 has 14 residues. Trimming took 3 bases from V and 2 from J, leaving 10 bases between them. CDR3 DNA sequence: TGTGCCAGCAGTTTCCTCCACAGTCAAGAGACCCAGTACTTC. Residues: CASSFLHSQETQYF. Based on the CDR3 plus reference TRBV28 and TRBJ2-5, the full variable domain is DVKVTQSSRYLVKRTGEKVFLECVQDMDHENMFWYRQDPGLGLRLIYFSYDVKMKEKGDIPEGYSVSREKKERFSLILESASTNQTSMYLCASSFLHSQETQYFGPGTRLLVL.

In its sample, this clonotype was seen many times. The genes are TRBV12-3 or TRBV12-4 and TRBJ2-3; TRBD2 matches 7 bases. The CDR3 has 15 residues. V dropped 8 bases and J dropped 2; count of bases not matched to a gene: 10. The CDR3 loop is CASSLGGSPTDTQYF. The CDR3 bases are TGTGCCAGCTCCCTGGGCGGGAGTCCCACAGATACGCAGTATTTT.